This T cell receptor beta chain came from a study of tumor and adjacent non-tumor tissue in lung cancer. Germline assignment: CDR1 SNHLY and CDR2 FYNNEI. The CDR3 is 11 residues long. The template was RNA from unsorted bulk tissue. This non-tumor lung sample came from over 3 cm beyond the tumor edge. Comment on this clonotype: The junction shows a germline mismatch at one end, possibly a read error.

TCRbeta libraries were built with three rounds of nested PCR, modified from ARM-PCR. Via MiXCR, TCRdb re-called the multiplex PCR reads, giving one row per CDR3 protein. The sample consists of about 50,000 distinct CDR3 sequences, 74% of them appearing once. Material for sequencing was distant non-tumor lung tissue. The chain carries TRBV2 and TRBJ1-4; D call uncertain. This TCR came from a woman aged 55-75 years with non-small cell lung cancer. CDR3 loop: CVSSGDRRTFF. The CDR3 coding sequence is TGTGTCAGCAGCGGTGATAGACGGACCTTTTTT.